The 25 T cell receptor beta chains reported below all come from one sample, sequenced in a study of shared clonotypes between healthy human individuals. Naive CD8 cells comprised CD45RO-negative, CCR7-positively selected cells, excluding terminally differentiated effector memory CD45RA+ cells. Only in-frame clones appear in the TCRdb table, and some are missing; sequencing was by immunoSEQ multiplex PCR. The data hold 2 million to 2.5 million clones, with about 95% observed a single time. The specimen was naive CD8+ T cells sorted from blood. Source of these receptors: a man aged 18 to 35 in good health.

Concerning this clone: Compared with germline, one end of the junction differs, possibly owing to a read error. This chain uses TRBV28 with TRBJ2-7, with TRBD1 identical over 8 bases. The CDR3 loop spans 14 amino acids. Germline CDR1 is MDHEN and CDR2 is SYDVKM. Here the CDR3 DNA reads TGTGCCAGCAGCTCGACAGGGGCCGGCCCCGGGCAAAACTTC. Translated: CASSSTGAGPGQNF.

The table lists this clone with a count of one. The chain is built from TRBV7-9 and TRBJ2-6; no reliable D call. V was cut by 5 bases and J by 1 base, with 9 bases left in between. The CDR3 has 15 residues. The germline gives CDR1 SEHNR, CDR2 FQNEAQ (reference sequence). In nucleotides, the CDR3 is TGTGCCAGCAGCCCCCCGAAATCTGGGGCCAACGTCCTGACTTTC. This translates into CASSPPKSGANVLTF.

The DNA of the CDR3 is TGTGCCCTTAGGGATATTCCAAAGTCCGGGGAGCTGTTTTTT. Translation gives CALRDIPKSGELFF. V and J are TRBV6-1 and TRBJ2-2, with D unclear. Germline CDR1 and CDR2: MNHNS and SASEGT. V shed 11 bases and J shed 6 bases, with 19 bases lying between them. The CDR3 runs 14 residues.

This clone showed up just once. This chain joins TRBV6-1 and TRBJ2-3; perhaps TRBD2 as D (7 bases). V dropped 5 bases and J dropped 2 bases, with 14 bases sitting between them. CDR1 is MNHNS and CDR2 is SASEGT in the germline V gene. The CDR3 spans 15 residues. The CDR3 region is CASSSVGGPTDTQYF. CDR3 bases: TGTGCCAGCAGTTCCGTCGGGGGGCCCACAGATACGCAGTATTTT.

V and J are TRBV5-4 and TRBJ2-7; the D is unclear. Germline lookup yields CDR1 SGHNT and CDR2 YYREEE (reference sequence). This CDR3 has 13 amino acids. V was trimmed by 1 base and J by 4 bases, leaving 9 bases between them. The chain's CDR3 is CASSLYPDYEQYF. CDR3 DNA: TGTGCCAGCAGCTTGTACCCAGATTACGAGCAGTACTTC. Looking up the rest from reference TRBV5-4 and TRBJ2-7 gives the full variable domain: ETGVTQSPTHLIKTRGQQVTLRCSSQSGHNTVSWYQQALGQGPQFIFQYYREEENGRGNFPPRFSGLQFPNYSSELNVNALELDDSALYLCASSLYPDYEQYFGPGTRLTVT.

Of note for this clone: Other DNA sequences within the sample encode an identical CDR3. V is TRBV27 and J is TRBJ2-7; D possibly corresponds to TRBD1 (6 bases). The germline CDR1 and CDR2 sequences are MNHEY and SMNVEV (reference sequence). The CDR3 extends over 12 amino acids. The V end lost 2 bases, the J end lost 6 bases, and 8 bases lay between the germline ends. The CDR3 spells CASSLLGGEQYF. DNA for the CDR3: TGTGCCAGCAGTTTACTAGGGGGCGAGCAGTACTTC.

The chain joins TRBV19 to TRBJ1-2; unclear D gene. Looked up from germline, CDR1 is LNHDA and CDR2 is SQIVND (reference sequence). The CDR3 extends over 15 amino acids. V shed 3 bases and J shed 4 bases, with 15 bases lying between them. CDR3 sequence (DNA): TGTGCCAGTAGTATGGAGGTAAACCAGATCTATGGCTACACCTTC. Protein product: CASSMEVNQIYGYTF.

CDR3 protein: CASSQDSGGSVEAFF. The CDR3 bases are TGCGCCAGCAGCCAAGACTCGGGGGGGTCGGTTGAAGCTTTCTTT. The rearrangement links TRBV4-1 to TRBJ1-1; D is perhaps TRBD1 (5 bases). The CDR3 spans 15 residues. Germline-derived CDR1 and CDR2 are MGHRA and YSYEKL. Trimming removed 0 bases from V and 7 bases from J, with 15 bases in between.

As concerns this clone: Sequence at one end of the junction differs from germline and may be a read error. This sample includes further DNA sequences coding for the same CDR3. This sequence joins TRBV18 and TRBJ1-3; no clear D gene. The CDR3 length is 15 residues. Per germline, CDR1 KGHSH and CDR2 LQKENI. The CDR3 loop reads CASSNGPSTGNTIYF. CDR3 bases: TGTGCCAGCTCGAACGGGCCATCGACGGGAAACACCATATATTTC. Full variable domain (rest looked up from reference TRBV18 and TRBJ1-3): NAGVMQNPRHLVRRRGQEARLRCSPMKGHSHVYWYRQLPEEGLKFMVYLQKENIIDESGMPKERFSAEFPKEGPSILRIQQVVRGDSAAYFCASSNGPSTGNTIYFGEGSWLTVV.

The chain carries TRBV27 and TRBJ1-4; no reliable D call. The V gene's germline CDR1 is MNHEY and CDR2 SMNVEV (reference sequence). Deletions cut 5 bases from V and 0 bases from J, with 13 bases between. There are 16 residues in the CDR3. The CDR3 is CASSTTQLATNEKLFF. The CDR3 DNA follows: TGTGCCAGCAGTACAACCCAACTTGCAACTAATGAAAAACTGTTTTTT. Supplemented by reference TRBV27 and TRBJ1-4, the full variable domain reads EAQVTQNPRYLITVTGKKLTVTCSQNMNHEYMSWYRQDPGLGLRQIYYSMNVEVTDKGDVPEGYKVSRKEKRNFPLILESPSPNQTSLYFCASSTTQLATNEKLFFGSGTQLSVL.

This clone has a single count. V is TRBV27 and J is TRBJ2-7, with D perhaps matching TRBD1 (6 bases). Trimming shortened V by 6 bases and J by 3 bases, and 18 bases separated the two germline ends. Looked up from germline, CDR1 is MNHEY and CDR2 is SMNVEV (reference sequence). The CDR3 extends over 15 amino acids. CDR3 in amino acids: CASRQDDGTLYEQYF. The DNA for the CDR3 is TGTGCCAGCAGACAAGATGACGGGACACTCTACGAGCAGTACTTC.

The chain has TRBV6-4 and TRBJ2-3; perhaps TRBD2 as D (7 bases). Per the germline V gene, CDR1 is MRHNA and CDR2 is SNTAGT. V was pared by 5 bases and J by 1 base, with 16 bases between. This CDR3 spans 16 amino acids. CDR3 sequence: CASSLGGAVGTDTQYF. CDR3 DNA: TGTGCCAGCAGTCTAGGGGGGGCGGTGGGCACAGATACGCAGTATTTT.

V gene TRBV7-9 combines with J gene TRBJ2-7; 12 positions agree with TRBD2. The CDR3 is 17 amino acids. Germline assignment: CDR1 SEHNR and CDR2 FQNEAQ (reference sequence). The J segment lost 5 bases and the V segment lost 5 bases, leaving 13 bases of the junction unmatched. CDR3 bases: TGTGCCAGCAGCCCGTCGCCTTGGACTAGCGGGATTCACGAGCAGTACTTC. It codes for CASSPSPWTSGIHEQYF.

The chain is built from TRBV27 and TRBJ2-1; D might be TRBD1 (5 bases). The V end was cut by 0 bases, the J end by 6 bases, with 15 bases between. CDR1 is MNHEY, CDR2 SMNVEV, per germline (reference sequence). This CDR3 spans 16 amino acids. CDR3 bases: TGTGCCAGCAGTTTATCTGCCGGAGACAGTCTCAATGAGCAGTTCTTC. Its translation: CASSLSAGDSLNEQFF.

The chain has TRBV4-3 and TRBJ2-1; D call uncertain. Germline values: CDR1 LGHNA, CDR2 YSLEER. With 1 base removed from V and 6 bases from J, the gap between germline ends came to 7 bases. The CDR3 extends over 13 amino acids. The CDR3 nucleotides are TGCGCCAGCAGCCAAGCGATGCTCAATGAGCAGTTCTTC. Protein product: CASSQAMLNEQFF.

This clone appeared once. This chain joins TRBV28 and TRBJ2-1, with 10 bases identical to TRBD1. Germline V gene data show CDR1 as MDHEN and CDR2 as SYDVKM. Trimming removed 6 bases from V and 4 bases from J; junction bases left unmatched: 3. This CDR3 has 14 residues. The CDR3 DNA is TGTGCCAGCAGAGAGGGACAGGGGTACAATGAGCAGTTCTTC. This sequence encodes CASREGQGYNEQFF.

J is TRBJ1-1 and V is TRBV4-1, with D uncertain. The V end was cut by 4 bases, the J end by 0 bases, with 12 bases between. Germline CDR1 reads MGHRA; CDR2 reads YSYEKL. The CDR3 extends over 15 amino acids. The DNA of the CDR3 is TGCGCCAGCAGCCTTGGACCTACAATGAACACTGAAGCTTTCTTT. Translated, it gives CASSLGPTMNTEAFF.

The V gene is TRBV5-1, the J gene TRBJ1-6, with TRBD1 identical over 7 bases. Germline assignment: CDR1 SGHRS and CDR2 YFSETQ. The CDR3 has 16 amino acids. With V trimmed by 3 bases and J by 6 bases, 9 bases remained unmatched. Here the CDR3 DNA reads TGCGCCAGCAGCTGGACAGGTGGCCTCCTTAATTCACCCCTCCACTTT. Translating it yields CASSWTGGLLNSPLHF.

V gene TRBV4-1 combines with J gene TRBJ2-7, with 11 bases lining up with TRBD2. The V gene end was trimmed by 4 bases and the J gene end by 6 bases; junction bases not matched to a gene: 17. The CDR3 runs 18 residues. The germline gives CDR1 MGHRA, CDR2 YSYEKL. The CDR3 coding sequence is TGCGCCAGCAGCCCGAGACTAGCGGGACCTAACCCCTTAACCGAGCAGTACTTC. Protein: CASSPRLAGPNPLTEQYF.

The CDR3 sequence is CASSEVRATYNSPLHF. The CDR3, as DNA: TGTGCCAGCAGTGAAGTTCGGGCGACCTATAATTCACCCCTCCACTTT. This chain uses TRBV6-1 with TRBJ1-6; unclear D gene. CDR1 and CDR2 (germline): MNHNS, SASEGT. The CDR3 extends over 16 amino acids. Trimming took off 1 base at V and 2 bases at J, with 9 bases between the two ends.

As regards this clone: Other DNA sequences in the sample encode the same CDR3. The CDR3 nucleotides are TGCGCCAGCAGCTCCCCAGGGGGCTACGAGCAGTACTTC. Translation gives CASSSPGGYEQYF. J is TRBJ2-7 and V is TRBV5-1; 7 bases map to TRBD1. The CDR3 consists of 13 residues. Germline trimming cut 3 bases from V and 3 bases from J; bases unmatched to any gene: 3. Germline CDR1 SGHRS, CDR2 YFSETQ.

The chain links TRBV7-8 to TRBJ2-7; a possible D gene is TRBD1 (6 bases). The length of the CDR3 is 15 residues. The V gene's germline CDR1 is SGHVS and CDR2 FQNEAQ. Trimming removed 0 bases from V and 6 bases from J, with 15 bases in between. The CDR3: CASSLALGQHIEQYF. CDR3 sequence (DNA): TGTGCCAGCAGCTTAGCGTTAGGACAGCACATCGAGCAGTACTTC.

The chain is built from TRBV5-5 and TRBJ2-7; D may be TRBD2 (6 bases). CDR1 is SGHKS and CDR2 is YYEKEE in the germline V gene (reference sequence). The V and J ends lost 2 bases and 4 bases respectively, with 19 bases between them. This CDR3 region has 16 residues. CDR3 in DNA: TGTGCCAGCAGCTTTTCAGCGGGCTCAATGGGATACGAGCAGTACTTC. It codes for CASSFSAGSMGYEQYF. Full variable domain (rest looked up from reference TRBV5-5 and TRBJ2-7): DAGVTQSPTHLIKTRGQQVTLRCSPISGHKSVSWYQQVLGQGPQFIFQYYEKEERGRGNFPDRFSARQFPNYSSELNVNALLLGDSALYLCASSFSAGSMGYEQYFGPGTRLTVT.

This chain connects TRBV12-5 to TRBJ2-7, with 7 bases fitting TRBD2. Per germline, CDR1 LGHNT and CDR2 FRNRAP. This CDR3 comprises 14 residues. V lost 5 bases and J lost 1; bases outside the gene matches: 5. The CDR3 sequence is CASGPLGLSYEQYF. The CDR3 DNA follows: TGTGCTAGTGGTCCCCTGGGACTATCCTACGAGCAGTACTTC.

The V and J genes are TRBV10-2 and TRBJ1-5, with no clear D. The CDR3 consists of 15 residues. Germline CDR1 WSHSY, CDR2 SAAADI. Deletions cut 0 bases from V and 4 bases from J, with 10 bases between. The CDR3, as DNA: TGCGCCAGCAGTGAGTCGAAACTGCTTAATCAGCCCCAGCATTTT. Protein: CASSESKLLNQPQHF.